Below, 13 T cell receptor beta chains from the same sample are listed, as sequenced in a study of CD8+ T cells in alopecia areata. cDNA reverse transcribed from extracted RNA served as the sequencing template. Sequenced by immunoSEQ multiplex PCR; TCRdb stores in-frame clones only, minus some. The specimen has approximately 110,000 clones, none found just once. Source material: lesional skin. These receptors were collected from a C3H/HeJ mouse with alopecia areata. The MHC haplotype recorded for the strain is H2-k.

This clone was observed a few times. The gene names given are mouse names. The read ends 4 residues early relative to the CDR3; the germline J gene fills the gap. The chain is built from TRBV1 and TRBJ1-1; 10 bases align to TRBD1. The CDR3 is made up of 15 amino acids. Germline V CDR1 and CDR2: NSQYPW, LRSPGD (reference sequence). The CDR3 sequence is CTCSARQGALAEVFF. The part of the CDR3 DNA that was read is TGCACCTGCAGTGCTCGACAGGGGGCGCTGGCA.

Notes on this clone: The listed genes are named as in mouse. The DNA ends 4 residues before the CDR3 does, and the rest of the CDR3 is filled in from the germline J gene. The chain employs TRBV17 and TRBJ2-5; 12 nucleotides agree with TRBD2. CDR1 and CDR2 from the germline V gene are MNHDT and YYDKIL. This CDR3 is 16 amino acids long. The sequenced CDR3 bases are TGTGCTAGCAGTAGAACCCGGGACTGGGGGGAAGAC. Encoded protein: CASSRTRDWGED. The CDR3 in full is CASSRTRDWGEDTQYF. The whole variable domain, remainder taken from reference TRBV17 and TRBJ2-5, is DTTVKQNPRYKLARVGKPVNLICSQTMNHDTMYWYQKKPNQAPKLLLFYYDKILNREADTFEKFQSSRPNNSFCSLYIGSAGLEYSAMYLCASSRTRDWGEDTQYFGPGTRLLVL.

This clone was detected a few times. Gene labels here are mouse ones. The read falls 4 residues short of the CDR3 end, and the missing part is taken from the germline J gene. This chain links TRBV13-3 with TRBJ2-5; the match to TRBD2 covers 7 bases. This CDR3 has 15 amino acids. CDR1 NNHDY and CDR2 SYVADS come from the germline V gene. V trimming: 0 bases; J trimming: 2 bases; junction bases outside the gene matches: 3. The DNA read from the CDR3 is TGTGCCAGCAGTGATGGGGGGGGAAGCCAAGAC. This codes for CASSDGGGSQD. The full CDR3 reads CASSDGGGSQDTQYF.

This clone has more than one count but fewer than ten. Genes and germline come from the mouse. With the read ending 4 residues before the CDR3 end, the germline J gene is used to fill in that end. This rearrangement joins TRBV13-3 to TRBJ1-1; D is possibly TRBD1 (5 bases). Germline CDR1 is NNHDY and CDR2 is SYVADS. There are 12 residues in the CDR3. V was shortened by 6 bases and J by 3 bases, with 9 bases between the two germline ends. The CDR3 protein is CASKDTHTEVFF. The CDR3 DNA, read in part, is TGTGCCAGCAAGGACACCCACACA.

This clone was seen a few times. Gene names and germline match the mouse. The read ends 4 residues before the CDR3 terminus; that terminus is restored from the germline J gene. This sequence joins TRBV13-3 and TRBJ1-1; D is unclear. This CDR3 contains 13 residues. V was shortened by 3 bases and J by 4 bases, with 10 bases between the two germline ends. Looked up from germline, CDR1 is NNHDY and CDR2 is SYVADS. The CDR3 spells CASSGWDVTEVFF. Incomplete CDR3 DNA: TGTGCCAGCAGTGGCTGGGATGTCACA.

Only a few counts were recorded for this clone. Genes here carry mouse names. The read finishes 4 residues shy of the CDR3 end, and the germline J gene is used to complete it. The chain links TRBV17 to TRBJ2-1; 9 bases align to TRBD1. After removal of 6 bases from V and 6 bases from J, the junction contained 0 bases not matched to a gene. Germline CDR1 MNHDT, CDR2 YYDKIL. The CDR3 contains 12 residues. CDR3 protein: CASRDRGAEQFF. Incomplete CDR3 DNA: TGTGCTAGCAGGGACAGGGGTGCT. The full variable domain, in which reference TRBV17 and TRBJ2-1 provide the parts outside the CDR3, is DTTVKQNPRYKLARVGKPVNLICSQTMNHDTMYWYQKKPNQAPKLLLFYYDKILNREADTFEKFQSSRPNNSFCSLYIGSAGLEYSAMYLCASRDRGAEQFFGPGTRLTVL.

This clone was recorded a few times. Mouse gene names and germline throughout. CDR3 region: CASSILWGGGQDTQYF. CDR3 DNA (partial): TGTGCCAGCAGTATACTCTGGGGGGGCGGCCAAGAC. The chain links TRBV19 to TRBJ2-5, with 10 bases identical to TRBD2. The CDR3 goes on 4 residues after the read ends, and that part is filled in from the germline J gene. The length of the CDR3 is 16 residues. The germline CDR1 and CDR2 sequences are FNHDT and SITEND (reference sequence). J gave up 2 bases and V 1 base, and 4 bases lay outside the gene matches.

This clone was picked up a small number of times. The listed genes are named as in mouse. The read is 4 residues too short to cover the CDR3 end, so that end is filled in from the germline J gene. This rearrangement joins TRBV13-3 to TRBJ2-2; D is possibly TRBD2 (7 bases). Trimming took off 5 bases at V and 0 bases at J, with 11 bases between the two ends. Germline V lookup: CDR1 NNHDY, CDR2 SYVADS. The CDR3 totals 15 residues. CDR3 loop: CASRSGGPNTGQLYF. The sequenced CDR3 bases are TGTGCCAGCAGAAGTGGGGGGCCAAACACCGGG. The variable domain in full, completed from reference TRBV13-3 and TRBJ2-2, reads EAAVTQSPRSKVAVTGGKVTLSCHQTNNHDYMYWYRQDTGHGLRLIHYSYVADSTEKGDIPDGYKASRPSQENFSLILELASLSQTAVYFCASRSGGPNTGQLYFGEGSKLTVL.

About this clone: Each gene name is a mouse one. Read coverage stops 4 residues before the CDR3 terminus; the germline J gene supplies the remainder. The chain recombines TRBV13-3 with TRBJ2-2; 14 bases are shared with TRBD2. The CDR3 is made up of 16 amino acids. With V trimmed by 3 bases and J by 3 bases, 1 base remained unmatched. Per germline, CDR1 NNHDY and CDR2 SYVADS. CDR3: CASSGDWGGDTGQLYF. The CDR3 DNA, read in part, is TGTGCCAGCAGTGGGGACTGGGGGGGCGACACCGGG.

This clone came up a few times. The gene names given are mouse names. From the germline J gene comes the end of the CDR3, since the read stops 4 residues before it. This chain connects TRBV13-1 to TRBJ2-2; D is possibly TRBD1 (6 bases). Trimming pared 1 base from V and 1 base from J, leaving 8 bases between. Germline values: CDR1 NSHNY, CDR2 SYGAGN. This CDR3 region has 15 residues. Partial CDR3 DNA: TGTGCCAGCAGTGATCCGGGACAAAACACCGGG. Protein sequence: CASSDPGQNTG. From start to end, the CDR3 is CASSDPGQNTGQLYF.

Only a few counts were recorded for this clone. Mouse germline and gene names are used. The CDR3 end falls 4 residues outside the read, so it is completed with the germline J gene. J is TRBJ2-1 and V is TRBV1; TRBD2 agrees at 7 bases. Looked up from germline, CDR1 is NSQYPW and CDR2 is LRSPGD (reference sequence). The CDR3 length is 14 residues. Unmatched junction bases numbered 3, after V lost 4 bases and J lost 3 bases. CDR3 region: CTCSEDWSYAEQFF. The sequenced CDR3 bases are TGCACCTGCAGTGAGGACTGGAGCTATGCT.

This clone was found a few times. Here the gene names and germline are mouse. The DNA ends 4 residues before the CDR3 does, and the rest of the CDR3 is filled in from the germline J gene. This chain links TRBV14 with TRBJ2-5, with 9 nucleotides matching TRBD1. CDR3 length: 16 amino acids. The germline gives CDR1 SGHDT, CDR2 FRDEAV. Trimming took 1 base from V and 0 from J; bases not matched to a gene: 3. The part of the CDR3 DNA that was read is TGTGCCAGCAGTTTCGGGACAGGGCTTAACCAAGAC. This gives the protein CASSFGTGLNQD. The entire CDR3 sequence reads CASSFGTGLNQDTQYF.

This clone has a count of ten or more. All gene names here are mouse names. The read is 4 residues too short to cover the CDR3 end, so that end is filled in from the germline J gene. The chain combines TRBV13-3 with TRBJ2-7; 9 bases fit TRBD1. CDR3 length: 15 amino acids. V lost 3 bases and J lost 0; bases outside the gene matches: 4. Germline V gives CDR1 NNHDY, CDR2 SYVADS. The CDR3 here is CASSVGQGGSYEQYF. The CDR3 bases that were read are TGTGCCAGCAGTGTGGGACAGGGTGGCTCCTAT.